This T cell receptor beta chain was obtained from a study of beta chain features in type 1 diabetes. Study at large: Age, gender and cell yields were alike across patients and healthy donors. General study results and limits: Fewer junction insertions and more nucleotide deletions appeared in type 1 diabetes patients.

The study reverse transcribed the entire isolated RNA, so it sequenced expressed TCRB transcripts. TCRdb's copy holds only in-frame clones and misses some; the assay was immunoSEQ multiplex PCR. This table holds 900,000 or so clones, around a sixth found once. Per germline, CDR1 SGHDT and CDR2 YYEEEE. V gave up 4 bases and J gave up 3 bases; unmatched junction bases: 15. The CDR3 runs to 17 residues. On this clone: Its antigen is as yet unknown.

Source material: naive CD4+ T cells from blood. The sequence was obtained from a young woman in good health. The rearrangement joins TRBV5-6 to TRBJ1-2; 7 bases are a match to TRBD1. The CDR3 region has the DNA TGTGCCAGCAGCCAAAGGGGGCCGCAGGGATTTCACTATGGCTACACCTTC. Its translation is CASSQRGPQGFHYGYTF. Looking up the rest from reference TRBV5-6 and TRBJ1-2 gives the full variable domain: DAGVTQSPTHLIKTRGQQVTLRCSPKSGHDTVSWYQQALGQGPQFIFQYYEEEERQRGNFPDRFSGHQFPNYSSELNVNALLLGDSALYLCASSQRGPQGFHYGYTFGSGTRLTVV.